This entry lists 23 T cell receptor beta chains sequenced from one sample in a study of neurological immune-mediated disorders. TCRdb re-derived calls from the 5' RACE reads in MiXCR, one entry per CDR3 protein. The data contain tens of thousands of distinct CDR3 sequences, about 5.2% of them singletons. Sequenced material: PBMCs. The receptors come from a human donor with multiple sclerosis. The donor label of this sample is uncertain.

Ten or more counts support this clonotype. The chain employs TRBV2 and TRBJ1-1; D might be TRBD1 (5 bases). CDR3 length: 14 amino acids. Trimming pared 6 bases from V and 4 bases from J, leaving 15 bases between. Germline V CDR1 and CDR2: SNHLY, FYNNEI. The CDR3 loop reads CASRRGEGGTEAFF. In DNA, the CDR3 is TGTGCCAGCAGGAGAGGGGAAGGAGGCACTGAAGCTTTCTTT.

This clonotype was observed many times. The V call is TRBV2, the J call TRBJ2-7, with D perhaps TRBD1 or TRBD2 (5 bases each). Germline V gene lookup returns CDR1 SNHLY and CDR2 FYNNEI. V was shortened by 3 bases and J by 9 bases, with 9 bases between the two germline ends. The CDR3 totals 11 residues. This chain's CDR3 is CASSERGRQYF. Written as DNA, the CDR3 is TGTGCCAGCAGTGAGAGGGGACGGCAGTACTTC.

This clonotype has a count of ten or more. The chain joins TRBV5-1 to TRBJ1-1; TRBD1 matches 7 bases. The length of the CDR3 is 15 residues. CDR1 is SGHRS and CDR2 is YFSETQ in the germline V gene. Trimming at V came to 2 bases and at J to 1 base, leaving 5 bases not matched to a gene. The CDR3 here is CASSLWTGRNTEAFF. The DNA of the CDR3 is TGCGCCAGCAGCTTATGGACAGGTAGGAACACTGAAGCTTTCTTT.

This clonotype was seen repeatedly, ten times or more. The chain links TRBV5-1 to TRBJ1-1; D uncertain. The CDR3 is made up of 12 amino acids. Germline CDR1 and CDR2: SGHRS and YFSETQ. V lost 5 bases to trimming and J lost 0 bases, with 5 bases between them. The CDR3 sequence: CASRLVNTEAFF. In nucleotides, the CDR3 is TGCGCCAGCAGGCTGGTGAACACTGAAGCTTTCTTT.

This clonotype has more than one count but fewer than ten. The chain recombines TRBV7-9 with TRBJ1-2, with D tentatively TRBD1 (5 bases). The CDR3 is 13 amino acids. V lost 6 bases and J lost 8, with 16 bases in between. Germline V lookup: CDR1 SEHNR, CDR2 FQNEAQ (reference sequence). CDR3 nucleotides: TGTGCCAGCAGTCCAGGGTCGGGCGGCGGCTACACCTTC. Translation gives CASSPGSGGGYTF.

At least ten counts were recorded for this clonotype. The V call is TRBV12-3 or TRBV12-4, the J call TRBJ1-5, with 10 bases fitting TRBD1. The CDR3 runs 14 residues. The V segment lost 2 bases and the J segment 7 bases; nucleotides outside the gene matches: 2. The DNA for the CDR3 is TGTGCCAGCAGTTTACGGACAGGGGGGCAGCCCCAGCATTTT. Translated: CASSLRTGGQPQHF.

This clonotype was seen many times. J is TRBJ1-2 and V is TRBV4-2; D call uncertain. Germline CDR1 LGHNA, CDR2 YNFKEQ. V was pared by 1 base and J by 7 bases, with 4 bases between. The CDR3 sequence is 11 residues long. The DNA of the CDR3 is TGTGCCAGCAGCCAAGTCGGTGGCTACACCTTC. Its protein is CASSQVGGYTF.

The sample holds many counts of this clonotype. The J gene is TRBJ2-1, the V gene TRBV12-3 or TRBV12-4; D tentatively reads TRBD1 or TRBD2 (5 bases each). The CDR3 extends over 13 amino acids. V dropped 6 bases and J dropped 10 bases, with 16 bases sitting between them. The CDR3 is CASRWDDPAEQFF. The CDR3 bases are TGTGCCAGCAGGTGGGACGACCCAGCGGAGCAGTTCTTC.

Many counts were recorded for this clonotype. This rearrangement joins TRBV27 to TRBJ2-1, with 8 bases identical to TRBD1. The CDR3 is 12 amino acids. Per germline, CDR1 MNHEY and CDR2 SMNVEV (reference sequence). V shed 8 bases, J shed 8 bases, and the junction held 5 bases outside the gene matches. In DNA, the CDR3 is TGTGCCAGCGCTTACAGGGGGGATGAGCAGTTCTTC. Translation: CASAYRGDEQFF.

This clonotype came up many times. The V and J genes are TRBV6-6 and TRBJ1-4; no clear D. This CDR3 comprises 12 residues. CDR1 MNHNY and CDR2 SVGAGI come from the germline V gene (reference sequence). Trimming took 0 bases from V and 8 from J, leaving 4 bases between them. As DNA, the CDR3 is TGTGCCAGCAGTTACTCGGGCGAAAAACTGTTTTTT. As protein: CASSYSGEKLFF.

This CDR3 is CATTRGRDTQYF. For the CDR3, the DNA is TGTGCCACCACCAGGGGAAGAGATACGCAGTATTTT. The chain has TRBV15 and TRBJ2-3, with a weak D call TRBD1 (6 bases). The CDR3 is 12 amino acids. The germline V and J ends were trimmed by 7 bases and 5 bases, with 10 bases remaining between them. The germline CDR1 and CDR2 sequences are LNHNV and YYDKDF (reference sequence).

This clonotype was picked up many times. The chain joins TRBV5-1 to TRBJ1-3; 8 bases fit TRBD1. The length of the CDR3 is 14 residues. Unmatched junction bases numbered 2, after V lost 2 bases and J lost 4 bases. Germline V gene data show CDR1 as SGHRS and CDR2 as YFSETQ. The chain's CDR3 is CASSFDRGGNTIYF. The DNA for the CDR3 is TGCGCCAGCAGCTTCGACAGGGGAGGAAACACCATATATTTT.

This clonotype has ten or more counts. For the CDR3, the DNA is TGTGCCAGCAGTCAGACAGGGGGTAACACTGAAGCTTTCTTT. Translating it yields CASSQTGGNTEAFF. The chain recombines TRBV6-6 with TRBJ1-1; 9 bases align to TRBD1. Germline loops: CDR1 MNHNY, CDR2 SVGAGI (reference sequence). Germline trimming cut 5 bases from V and 2 bases from J; bases unmatched to any gene: 3. The CDR3 totals 14 residues.

The sample holds many counts of this clonotype. This sequence joins TRBV20-1 and TRBJ1-1; maybe TRBD1 (6 bases). CDR1 is DFQATT, CDR2 SNEGSKA, per germline (reference sequence). Trimming took 2 bases from V and 7 from J, leaving 14 bases between them. The CDR3 loop spans 13 amino acids. CDR3 residues: CSARTGLLNEAFF. CDR3 nucleotide sequence: TGCAGTGCTAGAACAGGGCTATTGAATGAAGCTTTCTTT.

This clonotype occurred many times. The CDR3 bases are TGCAGTGCTAGGGTAGGGGCCAACACTGAAGCTTTCTTT. It is translated as CSARVGANTEAFF. This rearrangement joins TRBV20-1 to TRBJ1-1; D might be TRBD1 (5 bases). The CDR3 covers 13 residues. From germline, CDR1 is DFQATT and CDR2 SNEGSKA (reference sequence). V was trimmed by 3 bases and J by 2 bases, leaving 10 bases between them.

There are many counts of this clonotype. The V call is TRBV7-2, the J call TRBJ2-7; D is possibly TRBD1 (5 bases). The CDR3 covers 15 residues. V gave up 5 bases and J gave up 3 bases, with 17 bases separating them. Germline V gene data show CDR1 as SGHTA and CDR2 as FQGNSA. As DNA, the CDR3 is TGTGCCAGCAGCCTTCAGGGTGGGGTAGTCTACGAGCAGTACTTC. Amino acid sequence: CASSLQGGVVYEQYF. The variable domain in full, with the rest retrieved from reference TRBV7-2 and TRBJ2-7, is GAGVSQSPSNKVTEKGKDVELRCDPISGHTALYWYRQSLGQGLEFLIYFQGNSAPDKSGLPSDRFSAERTGGSVSTLTIQRTQQEDSAVYLCASSLQGGVVYEQYFGPGTRLTVT.

This clonotype was seen many times. The chain combines TRBV5-1 with TRBJ2-1; tentatively, D is TRBD1 or TRBD2 (7 bases each). The CDR3 spans 15 residues. V shed 4 bases and J shed 4 bases, with 15 bases lying between them. Germline loops: CDR1 SGHRS, CDR2 YFSETQ. The CDR3 DNA follows: TGCGCCAGCAGCAGGAGCGGGACAGAATACAATGAGCAGTTCTTC. Translation gives CASSRSGTEYNEQFF.

The sample holds many counts of this clonotype. The gene calls are TRBV24-1 and TRBJ2-5; 8 nucleotides line up with TRBD1. The CDR3 runs to 13 residues. The V gene end was trimmed by 7 bases and the J gene end by 2 bases; junction bases not matched to a gene: 2. Germline loops: CDR1 KGHDR, CDR2 SFDVKD. CDR3 DNA: TGTGCCACCAGGGGGACAGGACAAGAGACCCAGTACTTC. It encodes CATRGTGQETQYF.

This clonotype was observed a few times. CDR3 protein: CASSLSSGGSSTDTQYF. The CDR3, as DNA: TGCGCCAGCAGCTTGAGCAGCGGGGGGTCGAGCACAGATACGCAGTATTTT. V is TRBV5-1 and J is TRBJ2-3; 9 nucleotides align to TRBD2. V was pared by 1 base and J by 0 bases, with 6 bases of the junction left unmatched. In germline, CDR1 is SGHRS, CDR2 YFSETQ. The CDR3 has 17 amino acids.

This clonotype was found many times. The rearrangement uses TRBV7-2 and TRBJ2-5; D not resolved. From germline, CDR1 is SGHTA and CDR2 FQGNSA. V lost 1 base and J 5 bases, leaving 5 bases between the germline ends. The CDR3 has 12 residues. The CDR3 region is CASSLVWETQYF. CDR3 nucleotide sequence: TGTGCCAGCAGCTTAGTTTGGGAGACCCAGTACTTC.

This clonotype was seen repeatedly, ten times or more. This sequence joins TRBV7-9 and TRBJ2-7, with D hard to call. The V end was cut by 1 base, the J end by 0 bases, with 10 bases between. CDR3 length: 15 amino acids. Germline CDR1 SEHNR, CDR2 FQNEAQ (reference sequence). The CDR3 nucleotides read TGTGCCAGCAGCTTAGGGCAGCTGAGCTCCTACGAGCAGTACTTC. Residues: CASSLGQLSSYEQYF. The whole variable domain, filled in from reference TRBV7-9 and TRBJ2-7, reads DTGVSQNPRHKITKRGQNVTFRCDPISEHNRLYWYRQTLGQGPEFLTYFQNEAQLEKSRLLSDRFSAERPKGSFSTLEIQRTEQGDSAMYLCASSLGQLSSYEQYFGPGTRLTVT.

This clonotype was detected many times. This sequence joins TRBV4-1 and TRBJ2-2, with D perhaps being TRBD1 or TRBD2 (6 bases each). This CDR3 comprises 16 residues. Germline CDR1 and CDR2: MGHRA and YSYEKL. The V and J ends lost 4 bases and 4 bases respectively, with 16 bases between them. CDR3 sequence: CASSPFAGTITGELFF. DNA for the CDR3: TGCGCCAGCAGCCCCTTCGCGGGGACAATCACCGGGGAGCTGTTTTTT.

For the CDR3, the DNA is TGTGCCAGCAGGACCGGGACAGGGGTCGGCTACACCTTC. This sequence encodes CASRTGTGVGYTF. The V gene is TRBV5-4, the J gene TRBJ1-2; 10 bases agree with TRBD1. This CDR3 contains 13 residues. V lost 5 bases and J lost 8; bases outside the gene matches: 6. CDR1 is SGHNT and CDR2 is YYREEE in the germline V gene (reference sequence).